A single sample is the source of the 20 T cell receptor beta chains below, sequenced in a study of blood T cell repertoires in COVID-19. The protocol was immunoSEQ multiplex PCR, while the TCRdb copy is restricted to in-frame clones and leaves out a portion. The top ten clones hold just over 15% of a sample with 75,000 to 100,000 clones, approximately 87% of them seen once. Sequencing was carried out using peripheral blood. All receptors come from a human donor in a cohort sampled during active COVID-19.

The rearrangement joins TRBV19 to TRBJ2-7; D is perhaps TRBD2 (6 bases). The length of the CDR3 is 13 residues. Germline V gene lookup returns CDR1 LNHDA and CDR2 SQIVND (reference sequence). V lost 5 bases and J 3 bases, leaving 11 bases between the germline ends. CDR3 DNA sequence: TGTGCCAGTAGTTTTAGCGGTGACTACGAGCAGTACTTC. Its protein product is CASSFSGDYEQYF.

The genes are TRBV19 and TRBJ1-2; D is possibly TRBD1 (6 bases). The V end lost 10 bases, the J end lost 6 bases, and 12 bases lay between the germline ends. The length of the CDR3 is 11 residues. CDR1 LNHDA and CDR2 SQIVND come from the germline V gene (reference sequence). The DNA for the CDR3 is TGTGCCACCGGGACACTTAATGGCTACACCTTC. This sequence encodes CATGTLNGYTF.

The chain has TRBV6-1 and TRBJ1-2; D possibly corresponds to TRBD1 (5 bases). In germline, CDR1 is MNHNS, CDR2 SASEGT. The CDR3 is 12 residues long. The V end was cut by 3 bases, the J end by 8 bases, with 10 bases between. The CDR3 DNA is TGTGCCAGCAGTGAGCGGGGGTACGGCTACACCTTC. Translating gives CASSERGYGYTF.

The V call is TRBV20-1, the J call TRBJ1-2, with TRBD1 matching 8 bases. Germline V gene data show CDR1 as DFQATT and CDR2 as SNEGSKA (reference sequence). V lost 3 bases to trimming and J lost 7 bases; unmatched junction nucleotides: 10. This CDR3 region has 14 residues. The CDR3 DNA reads TGCAGTGCTAGTAGGCGTCAGGGGGCGAGTGGCTACACCTTC. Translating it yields CSASRRQGASGYTF.

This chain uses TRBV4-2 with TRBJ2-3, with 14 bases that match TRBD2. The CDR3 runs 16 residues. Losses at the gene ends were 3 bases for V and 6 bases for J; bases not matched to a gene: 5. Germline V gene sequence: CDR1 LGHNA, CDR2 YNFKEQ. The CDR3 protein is CASSQTSGGAEDTQYF. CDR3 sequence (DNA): TGTGCCAGCAGCCAGACTAGCGGGGGGGCCGAGGATACGCAGTATTTT.

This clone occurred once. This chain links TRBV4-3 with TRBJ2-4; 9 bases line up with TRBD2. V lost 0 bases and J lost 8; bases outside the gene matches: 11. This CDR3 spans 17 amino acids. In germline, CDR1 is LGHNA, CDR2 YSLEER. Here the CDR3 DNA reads TGCGCCAGCAGCCAAGATCCCAATGTGGGCGGGAGGGACATTCAGTACTTC. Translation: CASSQDPNVGGRDIQYF.

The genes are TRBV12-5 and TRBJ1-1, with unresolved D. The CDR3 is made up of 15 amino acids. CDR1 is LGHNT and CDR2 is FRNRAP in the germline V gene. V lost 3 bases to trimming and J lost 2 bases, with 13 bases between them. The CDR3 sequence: CASGFREGRNTEAFF. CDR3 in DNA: TGTGCTAGTGGTTTTAGGGAGGGAAGAAACACTGAAGCTTTCTTT.

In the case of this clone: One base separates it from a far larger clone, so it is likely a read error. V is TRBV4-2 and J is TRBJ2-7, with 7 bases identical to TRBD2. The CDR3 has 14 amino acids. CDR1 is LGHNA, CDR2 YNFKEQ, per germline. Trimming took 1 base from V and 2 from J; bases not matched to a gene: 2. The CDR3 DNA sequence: TGTGCCAGCAGCCAAGTCGGGAGGCCCTACGAGCAGTACTTC. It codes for CASSQVGRPYEQYF.

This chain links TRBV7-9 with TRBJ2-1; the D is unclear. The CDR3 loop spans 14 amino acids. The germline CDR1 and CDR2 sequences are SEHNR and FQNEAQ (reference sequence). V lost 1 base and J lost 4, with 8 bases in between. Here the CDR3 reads CASSLELNYNEQFF. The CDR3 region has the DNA TGTGCCAGCAGCTTAGAACTCAATTACAATGAGCAGTTCTTC.

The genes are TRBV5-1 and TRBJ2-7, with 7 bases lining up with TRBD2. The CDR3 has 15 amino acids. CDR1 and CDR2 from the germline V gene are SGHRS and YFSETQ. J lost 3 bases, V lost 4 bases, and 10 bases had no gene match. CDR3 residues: CASSPEASGFYEQYF. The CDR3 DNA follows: TGCGCCAGCAGCCCCGAGGCTAGCGGATTCTACGAGCAGTACTTC.

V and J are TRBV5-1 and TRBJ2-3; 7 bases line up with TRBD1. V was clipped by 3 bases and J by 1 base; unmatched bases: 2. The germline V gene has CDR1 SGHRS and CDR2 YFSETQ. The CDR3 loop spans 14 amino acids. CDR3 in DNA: TGCGCCAGCAGCTCCGGACAGGGCACAGATACGCAGTATTTT. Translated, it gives CASSSGQGTDTQYF.

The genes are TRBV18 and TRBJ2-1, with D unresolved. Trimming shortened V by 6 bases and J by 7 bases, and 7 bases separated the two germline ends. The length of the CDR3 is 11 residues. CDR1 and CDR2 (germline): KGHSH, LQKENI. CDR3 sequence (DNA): TGTGCCAGCTCCTTAGAGAATGAGCAGTTCTTC. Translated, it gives CASSLENEQFF.

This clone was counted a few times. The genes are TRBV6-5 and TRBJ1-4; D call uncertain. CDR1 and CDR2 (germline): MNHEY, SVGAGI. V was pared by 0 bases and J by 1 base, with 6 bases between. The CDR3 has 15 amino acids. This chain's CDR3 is CASSYSALTNEKLFF. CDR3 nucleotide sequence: TGTGCCAGCAGTTACTCGGCCCTAACTAATGAAAAACTGTTTTTT.

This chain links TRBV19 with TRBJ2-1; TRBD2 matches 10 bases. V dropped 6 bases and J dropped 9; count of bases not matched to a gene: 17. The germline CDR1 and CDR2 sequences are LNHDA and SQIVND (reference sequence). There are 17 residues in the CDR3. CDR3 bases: TGTGCCAGTAGCATTGGGGTAGCGGGAGGATCGGTCAGTGAGCAGTTCTTC. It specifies CASSIGVAGGSVSEQFF.

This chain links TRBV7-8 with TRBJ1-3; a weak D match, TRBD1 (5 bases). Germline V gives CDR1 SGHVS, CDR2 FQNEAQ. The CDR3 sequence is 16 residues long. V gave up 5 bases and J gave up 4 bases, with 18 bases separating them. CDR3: CASSKPSAGRGNTIYF. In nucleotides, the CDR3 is TGTGCCAGCAGCAAACCTAGCGCAGGGCGGGGAAACACCATATATTTT.

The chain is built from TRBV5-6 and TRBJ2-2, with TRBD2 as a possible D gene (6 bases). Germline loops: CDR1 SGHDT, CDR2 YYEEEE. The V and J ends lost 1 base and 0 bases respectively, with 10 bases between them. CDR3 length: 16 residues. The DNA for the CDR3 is TGTGCCAGCAGCTTGAGGGGACTCGCGAACACCGGGGAGCTGTTTTTT. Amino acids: CASSLRGLANTGELFF.

The CDR3 DNA is TGCGCCAGCAGCCAATCCTCGACAGGGGTTCGGAGGGAAAAACTGTTTTTT. It specifies CASSQSSTGVRREKLFF. The chain employs TRBV4-3 and TRBJ1-4; 8 nucleotides line up with TRBD1. The CDR3 consists of 17 residues. Germline CDR1 reads LGHNA; CDR2 reads YSLEER. V was clipped by 2 bases and J by 8 bases; unmatched bases: 13.

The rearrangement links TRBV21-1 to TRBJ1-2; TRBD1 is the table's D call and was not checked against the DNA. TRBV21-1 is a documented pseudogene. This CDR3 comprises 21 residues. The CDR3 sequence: CASSKLSLGQGLTYDYYGYTF. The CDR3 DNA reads TGTGCCAGCAGCAAACTCTCACTGGGACAGGGACTAACATACGACTACTATGGCTACACCTTC.

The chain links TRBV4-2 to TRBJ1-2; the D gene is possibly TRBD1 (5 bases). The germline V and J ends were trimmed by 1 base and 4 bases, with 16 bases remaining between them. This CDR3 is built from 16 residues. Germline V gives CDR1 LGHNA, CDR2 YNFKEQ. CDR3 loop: CASSQVGGVDLYGYTF. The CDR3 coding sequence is TGTGCCAGCAGCCAAGTGGGGGGGGTCGATCTCTATGGCTACACCTTC.

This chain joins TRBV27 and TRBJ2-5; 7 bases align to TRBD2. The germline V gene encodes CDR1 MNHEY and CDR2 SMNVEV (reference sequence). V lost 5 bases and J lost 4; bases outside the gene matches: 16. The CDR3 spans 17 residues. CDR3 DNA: TGTGCCAGCAGTGTAGCGATGGGAGGGTTTATCGGAGAGACCCAGTACTTC. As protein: CASSVAMGGFIGETQYF.